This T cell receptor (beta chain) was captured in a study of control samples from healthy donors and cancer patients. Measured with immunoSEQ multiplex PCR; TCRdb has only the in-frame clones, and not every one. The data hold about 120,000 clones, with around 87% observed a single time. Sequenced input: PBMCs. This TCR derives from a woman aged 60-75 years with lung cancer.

CDR3 coding DNA: TGTGCCATCAGCCTCGGGACCCCGGGAATGAACACTGAAGCTTTCTTT. Its protein is CAISLGTPGMNTEAFF. The chain recombines TRBV10-3 with TRBJ1-1; D is possibly TRBD1 (5 bases). The CDR3 totals 16 residues. Deletions cut 6 bases from V and 0 bases from J, with 17 bases between. CDR1 ENHRY and CDR2 SYGVKD come from the germline V gene.